This paragraph covers one T cell receptor (beta chain) sequence. The antigen remains unidentified. The PCR ran on 60 Vbeta and 13 Jbeta primers. Original analysis: Later work found around 72 million unique TCR beta chains, with roughly 11 million shared. The method was immunoSEQ multiplex PCR; TCRdb's version includes in-frame clones alone and lacks a portion of them. That table is the source of V, J and clone size, and D and trimming were worked out from the DNA. The sample consists of roughly 100,000 clones, 12% to 15% of them appearing once. This record comes from a study of cytomegalovirus exposure and HLA in healthy donors. General study points: Likely technical artifact: a cluster of highly shared sequence variants. According to an earlier analysis, most TCR beta V segments yielded productive rearrangements about 87% or about 30% of the time.

Everyone who donated was a healthy bone marrow donor. This receptor was identified in a female donor in good health and CMV-seronegative. Sequenced input: PBMCs.

The CDR3 spells CASSPRTGFVGKLFF. The CDR3 coding sequence is TGTGCCAGCAGCCCCCGCACAGGGTTTGTAGGAAAACTGTTTTTT. V and J are TRBV27 and TRBJ1-4, with D possibly being TRBD1 (6 bases). The CDR3 length is 15 residues. Germline loops: CDR1 MNHEY, CDR2 SMNVEV (reference sequence). The V gene lost 6 bases and the J gene lost 10 bases, with 21 bases spanning the gap. The variable domain in full, completed from reference TRBV27 and TRBJ1-4, reads EAQVTQNPRYLITVTGKKLTVTCSQNMNHEYMSWYRQDPGLGLRQIYYSMNVEVTDKGDVPEGYKVSRKEKRNFPLILESPSPNQTSLYFCASSPRTGFVGKLFFGSGTQLSVL.